The 27 T cell receptor beta chains in this list originate from one sample, sequenced in a study of blood T cell repertoires in COVID-19. Clones were read by immunoSEQ multiplex PCR, and TCRdb kept only the in-frame ones, dropping some. The repertoire holds tens of thousands of clones, with approximately 86% as singletons. The sequenced sample was peripheral blood. These receptors came from a man between 45 and 60 years old with active COVID-19.

The rearrangement links TRBV6-5 to TRBJ1-1; D gene unclear. Germline V gives CDR1 MNHEY, CDR2 SVGAGI. V was clipped by 2 bases and J by 6 bases, with 19 bases between them. The CDR3 totals 16 residues. CDR3 DNA: TGTGCCAGCAGTTACATAGTCCCGTCGGGAGGGTCTGAAGCTTTCTTT. This codes for CASSYIVPSGGSEAFF.

This clone appeared a single time. CDR3 loop: CASSSGTVAGNTIYF. Here the CDR3 DNA reads TGTGCCAGCAGCTCCGGGACAGTTGCTGGAAACACCATATATTTT. This chain uses TRBV5-6 with TRBJ1-3; TRBD1 agrees at 7 bases. Germline values: CDR1 SGHDT, CDR2 YYEEEE. CDR3 length equals 15 residues. V dropped 3 bases and J dropped 2; count of bases not matched to a gene: 5.

The CDR3 loop reads CASSRGLAEYEQYV. The CDR3 DNA reads TGTGCTAGCAGCCGGGGACTAGCGGAATACGAGCAGTACGTC. The V gene is TRBV7-7, the J gene TRBJ2-7; 11 nucleotides agree with TRBD2. Germline-derived CDR1 and CDR2 are SSHAT and FNYEAQ (reference sequence). This CDR3 is 14 amino acids long.

This clone was recorded only once. V and J are TRBV19 and TRBJ2-3, with TRBD1 matching 8 bases. This CDR3 has 16 amino acids. Losses at the gene ends were 1 base for V and 1 base for J; bases not matched to a gene: 4. The germline gives CDR1 LNHDA, CDR2 SQIVND (reference sequence). CDR3: CASSIAQGAGTDTQYF. CDR3 sequence (DNA): TGTGCCAGTAGTATAGCCCAGGGGGCCGGCACAGATACGCAGTATTTT.

The rearrangement links TRBV18 to TRBJ1-2; D is perhaps TRBD1 (6 bases). The V and J ends lost 5 bases and 5 bases respectively, with 18 bases between them. Germline V gives CDR1 KGHSH, CDR2 LQKENI. The CDR3 spans 15 residues. The chain's CDR3 is CASSTYRVGSYGYTF. In DNA, the CDR3 is TGTGCCAGCTCAACCTACAGGGTTGGAAGTTATGGCTACACCTTC.

The chain recombines TRBV7-3 with TRBJ2-1; TRBD1 agrees at 8 bases. Trimming cost V 4 bases and J 6 bases; bases outside gene matches: 8. Per the germline V gene, CDR1 is SGHTA and CDR2 is FQGTGA. This CDR3 has 15 residues. CDR3: CASSSRDRLLNEQFF. The DNA of the CDR3 is TGTGCCAGCAGCTCAAGGGACAGGCTGCTCAATGAGCAGTTCTTC.

The CDR3 nucleotides read TGTGCCAGCAGCCTGAGGGGCGGGAGGCTACTCAATGAGCAGTTCTTC. Amino acids: CASSLRGGRLLNEQFF. The V call is TRBV9, the J call TRBJ2-1; TRBD2 matches 8 bases. V was clipped by 4 bases and J by 6 bases; unmatched bases: 12. The CDR3 totals 16 residues. Germline CDR1 and CDR2: SGDLS and YYNGEE.

The DNA for the CDR3 is TGCGCCAGCAGCCCACAGGTCCAAGAGACCCAGTACTTC. Its protein product is CASSPQVQETQYF. V gene TRBV4-1 combines with J gene TRBJ2-5, with a possible D match to TRBD1 (5 bases). This CDR3 comprises 13 residues. Germline values: CDR1 MGHRA, CDR2 YSYEKL. Deletions cut 4 bases from V and 1 base from J, with 7 bases between.

The rearrangement uses TRBV11-2 and TRBJ2-7, with 10 positions matching TRBD1. CDR1 SGHAT and CDR2 FQNNGV come from the germline V gene. J gave up 2 bases and V 5 bases, and 3 bases lay outside the gene matches. This CDR3 contains 14 residues. The CDR3 loop reads CASSPGTGAYEQYV. For the CDR3, the DNA is TGTGCCAGCAGCCCCGGGACAGGGGCCTACGAGCAGTACGTC.

This clone was detected a few times. The chain has TRBV19 and TRBJ1-5, with D possibly matching TRBD1 (5 bases). V was shortened by 6 bases and J by 4 bases, with 10 bases between the two germline ends. Germline V gene data show CDR1 as LNHDA and CDR2 as SQIVND (reference sequence). The CDR3 is 13 amino acids. The CDR3: CASSDSGNQPQHF. CDR3 nucleotides: TGTGCCAGTAGCGACAGTGGGAATCAGCCCCAGCATTTT.

The rearrangement joins TRBV20-1 to TRBJ2-1; D ambiguous. Trimming removed 5 bases at V and 12 bases at J, with 11 bases between. CDR3 size: 10 residues. CDR1 and CDR2 (germline): DFQATT, SNEGSKA (reference sequence). CDR3 in DNA: TGCAGTGCTGCGCAAGCTTGGCAGTTCTTC. Protein: CSAAQAWQFF.

This chain connects TRBV2 to TRBJ1-4, with D perhaps matching TRBD1 (6 bases). V was shortened by 6 bases and J by 0 bases, with 11 bases between the two germline ends. The CDR3 loop spans 15 amino acids. Germline V gene sequence: CDR1 SNHLY, CDR2 FYNNEI. The CDR3 spells CASRGQPATNEKLFF. CDR3 bases: TGTGCCAGCAGGGGACAACCCGCAACTAATGAAAAACTGTTTTTT.

The chain employs TRBV5-3 and TRBJ1-1, with 9 bases lining up with TRBD1. Being an ORF, TRBV5-3 has a function that is uncertain. V was pared by 5 bases and J by 4 bases, with 12 bases of the junction left unmatched. The CDR3 is made up of 16 amino acids. The CDR3 is CARRRDRESPSTEAFF. The CDR3 DNA reads as TGTGCCAGAAGACGGGACAGGGAATCCCCGAGCACTGAAGCTTTCTTT.

V and J are TRBV27 and TRBJ1-2; unclear D gene. V lost 0 bases and J lost 3, with 8 bases in between. CDR1 is MNHEY and CDR2 is SMNVEV in the germline V gene (reference sequence). The CDR3 consists of 14 residues. CDR3 nucleotide sequence: TGTGCCAGCAGTTTATCTGGTGGAGACTATGGCTACACCTTC. Residues: CASSLSGGDYGYTF.

The V call is TRBV5-1, the J call TRBJ1-1; tentative D call: TRBD1 (5 bases). The CDR3 sequence is 15 residues long. Trimming pared 0 bases from V and 1 base from J, leaving 10 bases between. Looked up from germline, CDR1 is SGHRS and CDR2 is YFSETQ. The CDR3 sequence is CASSLVGGRNTEAFF. For the CDR3, the DNA is TGCGCCAGCAGCTTGGTGGGGGGTCGGAACACTGAAGCTTTCTTT.

The chain has TRBV9 and TRBJ2-2; D ambiguous. Trimming removed 1 base from V and 1 base from J, with 5 bases in between. The CDR3 covers 14 residues. Germline CDR1 and CDR2: SGDLS and YYNGEE. The CDR3 sequence: CASSVTGNTGELFF. The DNA of the CDR3 is TGTGCCAGCAGCGTAACCGGGAACACCGGGGAGCTGTTTTTT.

This chain joins TRBV30 and TRBJ2-3; D may be TRBD2 (5 bases). V shed 3 bases and J shed 5 bases, with 18 bases lying between them. CDR3 length: 15 amino acids. The germline V gene has CDR1 GTSNPN and CDR2 SVGIG (reference sequence). The CDR3 DNA sequence: TGTGCCTGGAGGAGGGCCCAGGCCCGCAAAGATACGCAGTATTTT. Its translation is CAWRRAQARKDTQYF.

V is TRBV11-2 and J is TRBJ2-5, with TRBD1 matching over 7 bases. With 7 bases clipped from V and 1 base from J, the junction kept 6 bases outside the gene matches. Germline assignment: CDR1 SGHAT and CDR2 FQNNGV. This CDR3 region has 14 residues. The CDR3 bases are TGTGCCAGCATCCGGGACAGCACCCAAGAGACCCAGTACTTC. This translates into CASIRDSTQETQYF.

This chain connects TRBV19 to TRBJ2-6, with 10 nucleotides matching TRBD1. The V segment lost 3 bases and the J segment 5 bases; nucleotides outside the gene matches: 7. The CDR3 sequence is 17 residues long. The germline V gene has CDR1 LNHDA and CDR2 SQIVND (reference sequence). The CDR3 region is CASSIRQGAERANVLTF. CDR3 sequence (DNA): TGTGCCAGTAGTATCCGACAGGGGGCGGAAAGGGCCAACGTCCTGACTTTC. Drawing the rest from reference TRBV19 and TRBJ2-6, the complete variable domain is DGGITQSPKYLFRKEGQNVTLSCEQNLNHDAMYWYRQDPGQGLRLIYYSQIVNDFQKGDIAEGYSVSREKKESFPLTVTSAQKNPTAFYLCASSIRQGAERANVLTFGAGSRLTVL.

The CDR3, as DNA: TGTGCCAGCAGCCAGGGACAGGGATCGGCAACTGAAGCTTTCTTT. Its protein product is CASSQGQGSATEAFF. The chain joins TRBV7-2 to TRBJ1-1; 9 bases fit TRBD1. Germline assignment: CDR1 SGHTA and CDR2 FQGNSA. The CDR3 is 15 amino acids. The ends lost 5 bases at V and 5 bases at J; junction bases unmatched: 9.

V and J are TRBV4-3 and TRBJ1-5; the match to TRBD1 covers 8 bases. The CDR3 is made up of 13 amino acids. Germline-derived CDR1 and CDR2 are LGHNA and YSLEER. With V trimmed by 3 bases and J by 9 bases, 4 bases remained unmatched. The CDR3 DNA follows: TGCGCCAGCAGCCAGAGGACAGGGCGGCCCCAGCATTTT. Protein sequence: CASSQRTGRPQHF.

V and J are TRBV3-1 (or the pseudogene TRBV3-2) and TRBJ2-7; TRBD1 matches at 8 bases. Germline CDR1 reads LGHDT; CDR2 reads YNNKEL (reference sequence). V gave up 1 base and J gave up 4 bases; unmatched junction bases: 0. This CDR3 contains 13 residues. CDR3 nucleotide sequence: TGTGCCAGCAGCCAAGGGACAGGGTACGAGCAGTACGTC. Encoded protein: CASSQGTGYEQYV.

The V and J genes are TRBV7-8 and TRBJ1-1; 8 bases line up with TRBD1. There are 15 residues in the CDR3. The germline gives CDR1 SGHVS, CDR2 FQNEAQ. The junction had 7 bases not matched to a gene; V was cut back by 1 base and J by 6 bases. The CDR3 DNA is TGTGCCAGCAGCTTAGAGGTGACAGGGGTGGCTGAAGCTTTCTTT. Its protein product is CASSLEVTGVAEAFF.

V gene TRBV3-1 (or the pseudogene TRBV3-2) combines with J gene TRBJ1-6; 7 bases agree with TRBD1. The germline V gene encodes CDR1 LGHDT and CDR2 YNNKEL (reference sequence). After removal of 1 base from V and 0 bases from J, the junction contained 9 bases not matched to a gene. The CDR3 runs 19 residues. The CDR3 sequence is CASSQVFGTVTSYNSPLHF. As DNA, the CDR3 is TGTGCCAGCAGCCAAGTTTTCGGGACAGTGACCTCCTATAATTCACCCCTCCACTTT.

The V call is TRBV7-2, the J call TRBJ1-3, with D possibly TRBD1 on 5 matching bases. CDR1 is SGHTA, CDR2 FQGNSA, per germline. This CDR3 comprises 18 residues. V lost 0 bases and J 1 base, leaving 16 bases between the germline ends. The CDR3 sequence: CASSLAGGTTFSGNTIYF. DNA for the CDR3: TGTGCCAGCAGCTTAGCGGGGGGGACCACCTTTTCTGGAAACACCATATATTTT.

The V call is TRBV27, the J call TRBJ1-2, with a tentative D call TRBD1 (6 bases). Trimming stripped 5 bases from V and 5 bases from J, with 24 bases between. The CDR3 has 17 amino acids. CDR1 and CDR2 from the germline V gene are MNHEY and SMNVEV (reference sequence). CDR3 sequence reads: CASSPTGGGGRRYGYTF. CDR3 nucleotide sequence: TGTGCCAGCAGTCCTACCGGAGGGGGGGGGCGAAGGTATGGCTACACCTTC.

The chain recombines TRBV7-2 with TRBJ1-4; D possibly corresponds to TRBD1 (5 bases). V lost 6 bases, J lost 0 bases, and 11 bases lay in between. This CDR3 comprises 15 residues. Germline-derived CDR1 and CDR2 are SGHTA and FQGNSA. In DNA, the CDR3 is TGTGCCAGCAGATTCGACAGTTCAACTAATGAAAAACTGTTTTTT. Residues: CASRFDSSTNEKLFF.